This TCR beta chain derives from a study of PD-1 blockade in mismatch repair-deficient tumors. General study points: Tumor-resident clones, often absent from pretreatment blood, expanded after pembrolizumab and then contracted.

This clone was recorded once. Its antigen is as yet unknown. All patients were mismatch repair deficient, assessed by either PCR or immunohistochemistry. TCR sequencing covered a few patients who responded to pembrolizumab. Profiled with immunoSEQ multiplex PCR; TCRdb holds only in-frame clones, not every one. The profile shows 90,000 to 130,000 clones, 70% to 80% of them singletons. Here the sequenced sample was peripheral blood, taken about 13 months after starting pembrolizumab. The receptor's source is an adult with mismatch repair-deficient cancer.

The CDR3 DNA reads as TGTGCCAGCAGGGCCGGGACAGGGACCTACGAGCAGTACTTC. Translating gives CASRAGTGTYEQYF. The V gene is TRBV19, the J gene TRBJ2-7, with TRBD1 matching over 9 bases. V gave up 9 bases and J gave up 2 bases; unmatched junction bases: 8. Germline V gives CDR1 LNHDA, CDR2 SQIVND (reference sequence). The CDR3 runs 14 residues.